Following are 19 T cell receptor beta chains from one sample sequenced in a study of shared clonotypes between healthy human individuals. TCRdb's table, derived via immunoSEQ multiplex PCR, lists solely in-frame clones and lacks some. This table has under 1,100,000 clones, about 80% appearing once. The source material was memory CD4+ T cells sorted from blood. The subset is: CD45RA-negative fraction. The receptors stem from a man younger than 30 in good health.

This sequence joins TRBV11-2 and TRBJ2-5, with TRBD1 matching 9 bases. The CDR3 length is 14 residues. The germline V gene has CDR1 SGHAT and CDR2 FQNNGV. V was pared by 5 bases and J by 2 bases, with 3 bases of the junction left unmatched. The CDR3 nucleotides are TGTGCCAGCAGCGCTGGGACAGGGCAAGAGACCCAGTACTTC. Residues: CASSAGTGQETQYF.

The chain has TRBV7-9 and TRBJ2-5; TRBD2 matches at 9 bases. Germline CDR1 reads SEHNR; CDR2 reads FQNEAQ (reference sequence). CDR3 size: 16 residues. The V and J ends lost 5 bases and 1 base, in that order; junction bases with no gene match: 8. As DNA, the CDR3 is TGTGCCAGCAGCCAAAACAGCGGGGGGCCCCAAGAGACCCAGTACTTC. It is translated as CASSQNSGGPQETQYF.

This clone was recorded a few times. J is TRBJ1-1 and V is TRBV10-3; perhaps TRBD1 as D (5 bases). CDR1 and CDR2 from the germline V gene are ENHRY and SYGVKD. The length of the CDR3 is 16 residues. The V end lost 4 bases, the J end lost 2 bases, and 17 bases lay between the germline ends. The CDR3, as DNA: TGTGCCATCAGTGGGAAGTCAGGGATGGGAAACACTGAAGCTTTCTTT. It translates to CAISGKSGMGNTEAFF.

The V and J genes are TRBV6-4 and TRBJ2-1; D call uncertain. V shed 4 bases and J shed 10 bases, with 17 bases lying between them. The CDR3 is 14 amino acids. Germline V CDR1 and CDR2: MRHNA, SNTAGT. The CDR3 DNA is TGTGCCAGCAGTGCGGGCACTGGGGTTTCGGAGCAGTTCTTC. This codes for CASSAGTGVSEQFF.

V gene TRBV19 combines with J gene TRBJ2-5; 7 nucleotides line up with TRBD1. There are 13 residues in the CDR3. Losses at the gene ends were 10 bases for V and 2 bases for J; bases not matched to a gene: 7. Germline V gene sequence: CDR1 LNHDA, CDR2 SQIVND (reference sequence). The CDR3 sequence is CATRQGGQETQYF. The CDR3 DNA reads TGTGCCACCCGACAGGGCGGGCAAGAGACCCAGTACTTC.

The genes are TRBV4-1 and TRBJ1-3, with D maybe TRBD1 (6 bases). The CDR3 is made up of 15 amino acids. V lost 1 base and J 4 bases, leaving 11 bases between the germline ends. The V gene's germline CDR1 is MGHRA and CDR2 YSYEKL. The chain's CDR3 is CASSQVGTLGNTIYF. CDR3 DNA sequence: TGCGCCAGCAGCCAAGTCGGGACACTGGGAAACACCATATATTTT.

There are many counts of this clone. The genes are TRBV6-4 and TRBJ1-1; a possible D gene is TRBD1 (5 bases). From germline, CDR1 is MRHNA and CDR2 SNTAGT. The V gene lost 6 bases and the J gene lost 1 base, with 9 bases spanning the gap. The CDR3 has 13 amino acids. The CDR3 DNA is TGTGCCAGCAGGCACGGACAGAACACTGAAGCTTTCTTT. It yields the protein CASRHGQNTEAFF.

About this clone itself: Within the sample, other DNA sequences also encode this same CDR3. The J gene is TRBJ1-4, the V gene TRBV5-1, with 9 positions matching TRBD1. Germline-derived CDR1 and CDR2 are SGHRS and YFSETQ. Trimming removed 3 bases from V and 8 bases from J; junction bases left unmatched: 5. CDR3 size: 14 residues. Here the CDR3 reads CASSSGQGREKLFF. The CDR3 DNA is TGCGCCAGCAGCTCGGGACAGGGTAGAGAAAAACTGTTTTTT.

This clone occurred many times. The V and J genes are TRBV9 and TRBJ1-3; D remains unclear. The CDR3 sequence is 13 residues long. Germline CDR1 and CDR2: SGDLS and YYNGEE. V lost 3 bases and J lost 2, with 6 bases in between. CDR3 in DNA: TGTGCCAGCAGCGCTATTACTGGAAACACCATATATTTT. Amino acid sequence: CASSAITGNTIYF.

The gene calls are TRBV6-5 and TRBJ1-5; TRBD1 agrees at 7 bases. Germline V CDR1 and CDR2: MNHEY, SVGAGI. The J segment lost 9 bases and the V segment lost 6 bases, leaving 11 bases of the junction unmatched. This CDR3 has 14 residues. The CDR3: CASRRNRGLGPQHF. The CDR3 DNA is TGTGCCAGCAGACGCAACAGGGGCTTGGGGCCCCAGCATTTT.

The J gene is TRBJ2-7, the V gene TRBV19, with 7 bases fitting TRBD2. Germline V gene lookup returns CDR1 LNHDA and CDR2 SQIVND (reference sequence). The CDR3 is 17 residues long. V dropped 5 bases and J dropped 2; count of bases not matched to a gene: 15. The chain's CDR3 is CASSHRPSGTFPYEQYF. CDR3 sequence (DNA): TGTGCCAGTAGTCATCGTCCAAGCGGGACCTTTCCCTACGAGCAGTACTTC.

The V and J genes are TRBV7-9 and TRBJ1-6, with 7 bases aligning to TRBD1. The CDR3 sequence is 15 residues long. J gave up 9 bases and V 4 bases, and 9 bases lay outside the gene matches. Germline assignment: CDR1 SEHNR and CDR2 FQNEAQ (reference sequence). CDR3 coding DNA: TGTGCCAGCAGCTGGGATACAGGGGCGACTTCACCCCTCCACTTT. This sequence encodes CASSWDTGATSPLHF.

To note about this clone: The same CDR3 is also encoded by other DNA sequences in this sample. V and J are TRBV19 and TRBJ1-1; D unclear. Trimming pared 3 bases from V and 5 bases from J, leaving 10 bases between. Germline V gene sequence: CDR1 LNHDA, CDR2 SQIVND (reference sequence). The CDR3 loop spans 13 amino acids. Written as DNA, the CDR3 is TGTGCCAGTAGTATCCGAGGGCTTACTGAAGCTTTCTTT. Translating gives CASSIRGLTEAFF.

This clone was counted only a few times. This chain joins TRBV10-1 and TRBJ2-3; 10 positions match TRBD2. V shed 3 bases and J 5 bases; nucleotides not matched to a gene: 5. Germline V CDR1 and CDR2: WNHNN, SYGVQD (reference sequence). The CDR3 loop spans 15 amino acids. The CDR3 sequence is CASSELAGRGDTQYF. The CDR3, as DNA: TGCGCCAGCAGTGAACTAGCGGGGAGGGGAGATACGCAGTATTTT.

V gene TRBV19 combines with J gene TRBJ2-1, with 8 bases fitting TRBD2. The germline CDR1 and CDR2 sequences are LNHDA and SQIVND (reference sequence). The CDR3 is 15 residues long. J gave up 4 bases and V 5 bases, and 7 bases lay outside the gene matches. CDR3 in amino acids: CASSSLAGPYNEQFF. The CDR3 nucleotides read TGTGCCAGTAGTTCGTTAGCGGGGCCTTACAATGAGCAGTTCTTC. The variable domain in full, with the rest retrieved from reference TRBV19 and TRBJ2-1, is DGGITQSPKYLFRKEGQNVTLSCEQNLNHDAMYWYRQDPGQGLRLIYYSQIVNDFQKGDIAEGYSVSREKKESFPLTVTSAQKNPTAFYLCASSSLAGPYNEQFFGPGTRLTVL.

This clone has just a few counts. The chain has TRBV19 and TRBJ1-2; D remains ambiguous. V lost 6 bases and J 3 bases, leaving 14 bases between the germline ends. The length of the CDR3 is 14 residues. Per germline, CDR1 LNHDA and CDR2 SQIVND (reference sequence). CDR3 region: CASRSREKDYGYTF. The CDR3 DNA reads TGTGCCAGTAGATCTAGGGAGAAGGACTATGGCTACACCTTC.

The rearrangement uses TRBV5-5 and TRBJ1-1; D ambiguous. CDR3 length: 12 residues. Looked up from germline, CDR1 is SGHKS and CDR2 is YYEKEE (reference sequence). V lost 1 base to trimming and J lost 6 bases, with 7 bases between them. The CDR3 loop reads CASSLSLAEAFF. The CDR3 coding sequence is TGTGCCAGCAGCTTGTCCCTCGCTGAAGCTTTCTTT.

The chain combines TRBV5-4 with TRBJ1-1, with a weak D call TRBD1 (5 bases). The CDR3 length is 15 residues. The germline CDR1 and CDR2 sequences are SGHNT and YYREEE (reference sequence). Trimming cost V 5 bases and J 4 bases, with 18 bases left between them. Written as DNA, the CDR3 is TGTGCCAGCAGGCACTTGGGGGGGGACTTCACTGAAGCTTTCTTT. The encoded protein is CASRHLGGDFTEAFF. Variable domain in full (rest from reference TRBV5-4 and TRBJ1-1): ETGVTQSPTHLIKTRGQQVTLRCSSQSGHNTVSWYQQALGQGPQFIFQYYREEENGRGNFPPRFSGLQFPNYSSELNVNALELDDSALYLCASRHLGGDFTEAFFGQGTRLTVV.

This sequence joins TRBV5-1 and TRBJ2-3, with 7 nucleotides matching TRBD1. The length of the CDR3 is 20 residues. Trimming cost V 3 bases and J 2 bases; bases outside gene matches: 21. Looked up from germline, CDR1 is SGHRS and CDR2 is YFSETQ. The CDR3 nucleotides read TGCGCCAGCAGCTCTTCCGACAGGGAAGTGGGACAAGGCGCCACAGATACGCAGTATTTT. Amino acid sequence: CASSSSDREVGQGATDTQYF.